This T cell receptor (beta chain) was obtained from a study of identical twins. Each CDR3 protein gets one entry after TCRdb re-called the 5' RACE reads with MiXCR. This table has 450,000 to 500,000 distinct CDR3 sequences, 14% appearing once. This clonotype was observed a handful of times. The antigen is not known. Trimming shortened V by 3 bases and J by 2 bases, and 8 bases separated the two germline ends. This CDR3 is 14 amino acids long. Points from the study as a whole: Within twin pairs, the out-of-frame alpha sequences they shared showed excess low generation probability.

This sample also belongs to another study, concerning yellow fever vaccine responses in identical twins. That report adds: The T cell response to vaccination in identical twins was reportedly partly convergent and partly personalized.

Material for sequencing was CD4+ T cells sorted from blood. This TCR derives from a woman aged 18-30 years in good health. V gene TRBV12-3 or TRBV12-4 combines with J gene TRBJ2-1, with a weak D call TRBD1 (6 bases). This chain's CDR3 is CASSLDRPYNEQFF. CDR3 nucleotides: TGTGCCAGCAGTTTGGACAGACCCTACAATGAGCAGTTCTTC.